Given below is one T cell receptor (beta chain) in context. Losses at the gene ends were 3 bases for V and 1 base for J; bases not matched to a gene: 3. Germline lookup yields CDR1 MNHNY and CDR2 SVGAGI (reference sequence). The CDR3 is 16 residues long. Vbeta (60) and Jbeta (13) primers were used in the PCR. Generated by immunoSEQ multiplex PCR, the TCRdb table keeps only in-frame clones and is missing some. The sample lists about 190,000 clones, roughly 75% occurring once. These data come from a study of cytomegalovirus exposure and HLA in healthy donors. This chain uses TRBV6-6 with TRBJ1-1; 12 nucleotides agree with TRBD1. What was sequenced was PBMCs. The origin of this receptor is a man younger than 40 in good health and CMV-seropositive. CDR3 region: CASSYPGQGANTEAFF. The DNA for the CDR3 is TGTGCCAGCAGTTATCCGGGACAGGGGGCGAACACTGAAGCTTTCTTT.